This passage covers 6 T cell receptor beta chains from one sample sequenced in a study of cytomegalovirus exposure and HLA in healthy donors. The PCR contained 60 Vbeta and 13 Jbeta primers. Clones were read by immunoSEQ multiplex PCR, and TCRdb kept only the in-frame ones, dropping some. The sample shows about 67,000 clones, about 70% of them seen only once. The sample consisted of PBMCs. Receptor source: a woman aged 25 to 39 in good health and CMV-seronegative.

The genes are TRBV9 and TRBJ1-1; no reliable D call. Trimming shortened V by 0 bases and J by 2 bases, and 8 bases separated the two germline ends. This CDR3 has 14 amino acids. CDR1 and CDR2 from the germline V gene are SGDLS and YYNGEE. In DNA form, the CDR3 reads TGTGCCAGCAGCGTAGCTACCGATAACACTGAAGCTTTCTTT. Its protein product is CASSVATDNTEAFF.

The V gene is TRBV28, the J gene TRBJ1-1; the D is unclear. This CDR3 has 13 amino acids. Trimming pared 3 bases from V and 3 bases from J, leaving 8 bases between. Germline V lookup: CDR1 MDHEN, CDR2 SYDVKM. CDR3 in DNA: TGTGCCAGCAGTTTGTACAGATACACTGAAGCTTTCTTT. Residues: CASSLYRYTEAFF.

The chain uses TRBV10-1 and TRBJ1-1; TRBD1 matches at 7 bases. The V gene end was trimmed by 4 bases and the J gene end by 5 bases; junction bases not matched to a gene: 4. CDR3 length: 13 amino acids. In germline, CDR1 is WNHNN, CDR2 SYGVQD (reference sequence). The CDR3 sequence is CASSATGLTEAFF. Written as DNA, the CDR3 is TGCGCCAGCAGTGCGACAGGGTTGACTGAAGCTTTCTTT.

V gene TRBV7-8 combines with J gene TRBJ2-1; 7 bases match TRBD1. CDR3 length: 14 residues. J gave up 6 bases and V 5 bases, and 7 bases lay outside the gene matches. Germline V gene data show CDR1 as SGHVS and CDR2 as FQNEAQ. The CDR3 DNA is TGTGCCAGCAGCAGGGGACAGAGAAGCAATGAGCAGTTCTTC. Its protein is CASSRGQRSNEQFF.

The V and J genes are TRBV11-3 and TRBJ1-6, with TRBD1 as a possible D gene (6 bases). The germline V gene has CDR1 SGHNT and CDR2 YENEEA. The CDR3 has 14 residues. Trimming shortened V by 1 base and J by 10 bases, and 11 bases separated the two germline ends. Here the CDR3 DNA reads TGTGCCAGCAGCTTAGGGCAGGGACAATCACCCCTCCACTTT. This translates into CASSLGQGQSPLHF.

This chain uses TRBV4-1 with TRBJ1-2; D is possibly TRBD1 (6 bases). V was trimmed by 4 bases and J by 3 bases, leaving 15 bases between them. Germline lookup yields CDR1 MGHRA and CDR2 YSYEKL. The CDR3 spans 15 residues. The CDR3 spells CASSLNRVQDYGYTF. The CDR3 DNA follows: TGCGCCAGCAGCCTGAACAGGGTCCAGGACTATGGCTACACCTTC.